What follows are 22 T cell receptor beta chains derived from one specimen sequenced in a study of T cell responses to AZD1222 COVID-19 vaccine. TCRdb keeps only in-frame clones here, not all; method: immunoSEQ multiplex PCR. Of 150,000 to 200,000 clones in the sample, less than 95% were seen once. The starting material was peripheral blood, obtained on day 0 of AZD1222 vaccination. The receptors stem from an adult in good health.

This clone came up a few times. The genes are TRBV11-3 and TRBJ2-2, with 9 bases fitting TRBD2. There are 15 residues in the CDR3. Unmatched junction bases numbered 5, after V lost 4 bases and J lost 5 bases. Germline CDR1 reads SGHNT; CDR2 reads YENEEA. In nucleotides, the CDR3 is TGTGCCAGCAGCTCCCAAGCGGGAGGTACCGGGGAGCTGTTTTTT. It is translated as CASSSQAGGTGELFF.

The V and J genes are TRBV24-1 and TRBJ1-1; D gene uncertain. Germline lookup yields CDR1 KGHDR and CDR2 SFDVKD. The CDR3 length is 13 residues. The V end was cut by 7 bases, the J end by 1 base, with 9 bases between. The DNA for the CDR3 is TGTGCCACCAGGCGTTCGGGGAACACTGAAGCTTTCTTT. Protein sequence: CATRRSGNTEAFF.

This clone has just one count. The chain links TRBV3-1 (or the pseudogene TRBV3-2) to TRBJ2-2; D is possibly TRBD2 (6 bases). The CDR3 has 13 amino acids. Looked up from germline, CDR1 is LGHDT and CDR2 is YNNKEL (reference sequence). Trimming removed 11 bases from V and 2 bases from J, with 12 bases in between. Written as DNA, the CDR3 is TGTGCCGCCGGGACTTCTAACACCGGGGAGCTGTTTTTT. Its protein is CAAGTSNTGELFF.

This chain's CDR3 is CASSLDPSGSLETQYF. The CDR3 DNA reads as TGCGCCAGCAGCTTGGACCCTAGCGGGAGTCTAGAGACCCAGTACTTC. This chain uses TRBV5-1 with TRBJ2-5, with 10 bases matching TRBD2. The CDR3 runs 16 residues. The trim removed 0 bases at V and 4 bases at J, leaving 6 bases unmatched. The germline V gene has CDR1 SGHRS and CDR2 YFSETQ.

The chain uses TRBV3-1 (or the pseudogene TRBV3-2) and TRBJ1-1; D is unclear. Germline loops: CDR1 LGHDT, CDR2 YNNKEL (reference sequence). The CDR3 spans 12 residues. V gave up 3 bases and J gave up 7 bases, with 9 bases separating them. The chain's CDR3 is CASSHASIEAFF. Written as DNA, the CDR3 is TGTGCCAGCAGCCATGCGAGCATTGAAGCTTTCTTT.

V is TRBV11-2 and J is TRBJ2-1; possibly TRBD2 for D (5 bases). Germline loops: CDR1 SGHAT, CDR2 FQNNGV. This CDR3 is built from 12 residues. The ends were cut back, 3 bases at V and 10 bases at J, with 10 bases in the middle. DNA for the CDR3: TGTGCCAGCAGCTTTGTGCAGCGGGAGCAGTTCTTC. Translation gives CASSFVQREQFF.

The count of this clone is one. Other DNA sequences within the sample encode an identical CDR3. The chain combines TRBV28 with TRBJ1-3; D gene uncertain. Trimming pared 2 bases from V and 4 bases from J, leaving 3 bases between. The V gene's germline CDR1 is MDHEN and CDR2 SYDVKM. The length of the CDR3 is 12 residues. CDR3 sequence (DNA): TGTGCCAGCAGTTTAAGGGGAAACACCATATATTTT. It yields the protein CASSLRGNTIYF.

The chain has TRBV5-6 and TRBJ1-4, with 10 bases identical to TRBD1. The CDR3 is 14 residues long. Losses at the gene ends were 4 bases for V and 10 bases for J; bases not matched to a gene: 7. CDR1 and CDR2 from the germline V gene are SGHDT and YYEEEE. CDR3 nucleotides: TGTGCCAGCAGCAGGGACAGGGGAAGTGGAAAACTGTTTTTT. This translates into CASSRDRGSGKLFF.

This chain connects TRBV5-1 to TRBJ1-3; no reliable D call. The germline gives CDR1 SGHRS, CDR2 YFSETQ. The CDR3 contains 15 residues. Trimming cost V 4 bases and J 2 bases, with 13 bases left between them. The DNA of the CDR3 is TGCGCCAGCAGCAGTGAGGGCTATCCTGGAAACACCATATATTTT. This sequence encodes CASSSEGYPGNTIYF.

This clone was seen a few times. Here the CDR3 DNA reads TGCACCAGCAGCCAAGAAGAACTAGCAGGGACAGGGCAGGATATCAACAATCAGCCCCAGCATTTT. Translated, it gives CTSSQEELAGTGQDINNQPQHF. The V call is TRBV1, the J call TRBJ1-5; the D call TRBD1 from the table was never checked on the DNA. TRBV1 is a pseudogene. The CDR3 length is 22 residues.

This chain joins TRBV11-3 and TRBJ1-2; tentative D call: TRBD1 (6 bases). CDR1 is SGHNT, CDR2 YENEEA, per germline. CDR3 size: 15 residues. V was trimmed by 3 bases and J by 0 bases, leaving 11 bases between them. DNA of the CDR3: TGTGCCAGCAGCTTCGGACAGAAAGCTAACTATGGCTACACCTTC. This codes for CASSFGQKANYGYTF.

The chain combines TRBV7-6 with TRBJ2-7; D is undetermined. This CDR3 comprises 12 residues. Per germline, CDR1 SGHVS and CDR2 FNYEAQ. With 7 bases removed from V and 0 bases from J, the gap between germline ends came to 7 bases. CDR3 DNA sequence: TGTGCCAGCATGGGCGACTCCTACGAGCAGTACTTC. This gives the protein CASMGDSYEQYF.

This chain's CDR3 is CASSFIQDRQYF. In nucleotides, the CDR3 is TGTGCCAGCAGTTTTATCCAGGATAGGCAGTACTTC. This chain joins TRBV12-3 or TRBV12-4 and TRBJ2-7, with unresolved D. V shed 3 bases and J shed 9 bases, with 12 bases lying between them. This CDR3 contains 12 residues.

The gene calls are TRBV9 and TRBJ1-6, with no clear D. Germline V gene lookup returns CDR1 SGDLS and CDR2 YYNGEE. The V gene lost 2 bases and the J gene lost 8 bases, with 8 bases spanning the gap. The CDR3 is made up of 13 amino acids. Here the CDR3 reads CASSVIQDSPLHF. CDR3 nucleotides: TGTGCCAGCAGCGTTATTCAAGATTCACCCCTCCACTTT.

Only one count was recorded for this clone. The gene calls are TRBV2 and TRBJ1-5; D is unresolved. Germline V gives CDR1 SNHLY, CDR2 FYNNEI. Trimming cost V 6 bases and J 5 bases, with 17 bases left between them. The length of the CDR3 is 15 residues. DNA of the CDR3: TGTGCCAGCAGGAAGGGAGGCGGTTTCGATCAGCCCCAGCATTTT. Translating it yields CASRKGGGFDQPQHF.

This chain uses TRBV9 with TRBJ1-1; D possibly corresponds to TRBD1 (6 bases). Germline CDR1 SGDLS, CDR2 YYNGEE. Between the trimmed V and J ends, which lost 0 bases and 8 bases, there was a span of 11 bases. CDR3 length: 13 amino acids. CDR3 region: CASSVVGASEAFF. The CDR3 region has the DNA TGTGCCAGCAGCGTAGTGGGGGCTTCCGAAGCTTTCTTT.

The sample holds one count of this clone. The chain couples TRBV6-5 to TRBJ1-2; a possible D gene is TRBD1 (5 bases). Trimming removed 8 bases at V and 8 bases at J, with 18 bases between. The CDR3 is 13 residues long. Germline assignment: CDR1 MNHEY and CDR2 SVGAGI. CDR3 sequence (DNA): TGTGCCAGCTCCTACGAGGGGCGCAACGGCTACACCTTC. Its translation is CASSYEGRNGYTF.

This chain uses TRBV5-1 with TRBJ1-1; D uncertain. Trimming stripped 2 bases from V and 0 bases from J, with 11 bases between. Germline V gives CDR1 SGHRS, CDR2 YFSETQ. The CDR3 has 15 residues. The CDR3: CASSLHGPMNTEAFF. CDR3 sequence (DNA): TGCGCCAGCAGCTTACATGGACCCATGAACACTGAAGCTTTCTTT.

Concerning this clone: Given a much more abundant clone one base away, this may be a read error. The chain has TRBV6-4 and TRBJ2-3; D might be TRBD2 (5 bases). Germline loops: CDR1 MRHNA, CDR2 SNTAGT. V was pared by 4 bases and J by 0 bases, with 5 bases between. The CDR3 loop spans 13 amino acids. The CDR3 loop reads CASSGGSTDTQYF. CDR3 in DNA: TGTGCCAGCAGTGGCGGGAGCACAGATACGCAGTATTTT.

The rearrangement links TRBV2 to TRBJ1-2, with 7 bases matching TRBD1. V lost 6 bases, J lost 3 bases, and 10 bases stayed unmatched. This CDR3 is built from 15 residues. Per germline, CDR1 SNHLY and CDR2 FYNNEI. The CDR3 is CASRPRRGTDYGYTF. CDR3 nucleotide sequence: TGTGCCAGCAGGCCCCGCCGCGGGACAGACTATGGCTACACCTTC. Using reference TRBV2 and TRBJ1-2 for the parts outside the CDR3, the full variable domain is EPEVTQTPSHQVTQMGQEVILRCVPISNHLYFYWYRQILGQKVEFLVSFYNNEISEKSEIFDDQFSVERPDGSNFTLKIRSTKLEDSAMYFCASRPRRGTDYGYTFGSGTRLTVV.

The chain recombines TRBV12-3 or TRBV12-4 with TRBJ2-7; D remains ambiguous. CDR3 length: 12 residues. Deletions cut 5 bases from V and 4 bases from J, with 9 bases between. The CDR3 spells CASSPKGYEQYF. The CDR3 bases are TGTGCCAGCAGTCCGAAAGGGTACGAGCAGTACTTC.

This rearrangement joins TRBV4-1 to TRBJ1-1; the D is unclear. CDR3 length: 11 amino acids. The germline V and J ends were trimmed by 0 bases and 10 bases, with 6 bases remaining between them. Germline V gives CDR1 MGHRA, CDR2 YSYEKL. CDR3 nucleotide sequence: TGCGCCAGCAGCCAAGAAGGACGAGCTTTCTTT. Its translation: CASSQEGRAFF.